The clone carrying this T cell receptor beta chain has a single count. Its antigen is still unknown. A much more abundant neighbour one base away suggests this may be a read error. Carrying unique molecular identifiers, the cDNA also gained a universal primer site through template switching. Each CDR3 protein gets one entry after TCRdb re-called the 5' RACE reads with MiXCR. The table lists hundreds of thousands of distinct CDR3 sequences, approximately 6% of them singletons, with roughly 1.8% in the top ten. CDR1 is SGHTA and CDR2 is FQGTGA in the germline V gene. Unmatched junction bases numbered 7, after V lost 5 bases and J lost 6 bases. This CDR3 is 15 amino acids long. The data originate from a study of identical twins. Whole-study results and caveats: Partial confounding of zero-insertion analyses by invariant MAIT and iNKT cells was possible. Beta out-of-frame sequences showed weaker excess sharing between twins. Reduced insertions were recorded for abundant cord blood beta clonotypes, with no such pattern in memory repertoires.

The receptor was isolated from a man in his late teens or twenties in good health. The chain combines TRBV7-3 with TRBJ2-2; 9 nucleotides line up with TRBD1. Sequenced input: naive T cells sorted from blood. In DNA, the CDR3 is TGTGCCAGCAGCCTCGGGACAGGGCCGGCCGGGGAGCTGTTTTTT. Translated, it gives CASSLGTGPAGELFF.